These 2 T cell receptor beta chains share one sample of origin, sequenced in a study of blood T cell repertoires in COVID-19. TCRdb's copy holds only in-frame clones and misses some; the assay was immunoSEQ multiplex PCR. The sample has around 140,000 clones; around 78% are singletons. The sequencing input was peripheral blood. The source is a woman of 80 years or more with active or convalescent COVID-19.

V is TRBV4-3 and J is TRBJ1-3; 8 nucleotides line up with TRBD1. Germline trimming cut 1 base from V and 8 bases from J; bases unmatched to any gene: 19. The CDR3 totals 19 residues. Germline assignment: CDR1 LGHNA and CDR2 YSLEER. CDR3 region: CASSQGGPGQVQIRDTIYF. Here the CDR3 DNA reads TGCGCCAGCAGCCAAGGAGGTCCGGGACAGGTCCAAATAAGAGACACCATATATTTT.

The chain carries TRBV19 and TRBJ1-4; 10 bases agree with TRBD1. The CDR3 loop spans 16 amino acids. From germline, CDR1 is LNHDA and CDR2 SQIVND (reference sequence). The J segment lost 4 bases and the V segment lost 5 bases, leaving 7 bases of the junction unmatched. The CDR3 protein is CASSSDRGRNNEKLFF. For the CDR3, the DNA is TGTGCCAGTAGTTCGGACAGGGGGAGAAATAATGAAAAACTGTTTTTT. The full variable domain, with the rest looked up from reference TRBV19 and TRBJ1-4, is DGGITQSPKYLFRKEGQNVTLSCEQNLNHDAMYWYRQDPGQGLRLIYYSQIVNDFQKGDIAEGYSVSREKKESFPLTVTSAQKNPTAFYLCASSSDRGRNNEKLFFGSGTQLSVL.